This T cell receptor (beta chain) came from a study of breast tumors, draining lymph nodes, adjacent tissues. General study points: Tumor T cell lymph node origin was a supported hypothesis, not proven.

CDR1 KGHDR and CDR2 SFDVKD come from the germline V gene. The CDR3 length is 13 residues. The ends were cut back, 5 bases at V and 2 bases at J, with 9 bases in the middle. The lymph nodes were axillary draining lymph nodes from breast cancer patients. This clonotype was picked up many times. The antigen is unknown. One entry per CDR3 protein results from TCRdb running MiXCR on the multiplex PCR reads. Among under 350,000 distinct CDR3 sequences listed, roughly 30% were seen once. The rearrangement uses TRBV24-1 and TRBJ2-7; D remains ambiguous. Material: axillary lymph node tissue. This clonotype was obtained from a female donor with breast cancer. Some clones in this sample may be carry-over from other donors' samples. The CDR3 coding sequence is TGTGCCACCAGTGCCCGGGCCACCTACGAGCAGTACTTC. It is translated as CATSARATYEQYF.